This TCR beta chain was profiled in a study of beta chain features in type 1 diabetes. This CDR3 comprises 16 residues. Germline V gives CDR1 SGDLS, CDR2 YYNGEE. V lost 0 bases, J lost 2 bases, and 7 bases stayed unmatched. All of the isolated RNA was reverse transcribed, so expressed TCRB transcripts were sequenced. The assay was immunoSEQ multiplex PCR, and TCRdb's table has in-frame clones only and misses some. Among roughly 610,000 clones, 15% to 18% were seen once, and the ten largest hold about 0.097%. This clone was detected a few times. Its antigen is undetermined. Study results and caveats: All four CD4+ subsets of Type 1 diabetes patients contained TCRB CDR3s that were moderately but significantly shorter.

Averaging roughly 120 mL, one heparinised blood draw came from each individual donor. CD45RO/CCR7/CD25/CD127/CD95/CD27 sorting isolated CD4+ naive, central memory, regulatory and stem cell-like memory cells. The sequence was collected from a man younger than 35 in good health. This chain links TRBV9 with TRBJ2-7; 8 bases match TRBD2. Sequenced: naive CD4+ T cells from blood. The CDR3 protein is CASSVDSGGSPYEQYF. For the CDR3, the DNA is TGTGCCAGCAGCGTAGATTCGGGGGGGAGTCCCTACGAGCAGTACTTC. The entire variable domain, with the rest obtained from reference TRBV9 and TRBJ2-7, is as follows: DSGVTQTPKHLITATGQRVTLRCSPRSGDLSVYWYQQSLDQGLQFLIQYYNGEERAKGNILERFSAQQFPDLHSELNLSSLELGDSALYFCASSVDSGGSPYEQYFGPGTRLTVT.